This T cell receptor beta chain was profiled in a study of blood T cells in healthy people across ages. Peripheral blood from each donor was collected in a volume of about 10 milliliters. The CDR3 spans 15 residues. CDR1 and CDR2 from the germline V gene are SGHTA and FQGNSA. Trimming removed 6 bases at V and 3 bases at J, with 14 bases between. PCR was performed a second time for about 7 to 12 cycles using a sample-barcoded 5' primer and a J-beta primer mix. TCRdb analysed the 5' RACE reads with MiXCR anew, one entry per CDR3 protein. The top ten hold roughly 9% of the sample, which has some 760,000 distinct CDR3 sequences, roughly 25% seen once. This clonotype was picked up a small number of times. These sequences were also reported in another study, on T cells of mothers and their children. This second report adds: Related mother-child pairs showed slightly, non-significantly higher overlap than unrelated pairs.

Specimen: blood. The rearrangement joins TRBV7-2 to TRBJ2-2; perhaps TRBD1 as D (5 bases). The TCR comes from a boy younger than 18 in good health. The DNA for the CDR3 is TGTGCCAGCAGTCCGCCCAGGGTAGACACCGGGGAGCTGTTTTTT. Translating gives CASSPPRVDTGELFF.